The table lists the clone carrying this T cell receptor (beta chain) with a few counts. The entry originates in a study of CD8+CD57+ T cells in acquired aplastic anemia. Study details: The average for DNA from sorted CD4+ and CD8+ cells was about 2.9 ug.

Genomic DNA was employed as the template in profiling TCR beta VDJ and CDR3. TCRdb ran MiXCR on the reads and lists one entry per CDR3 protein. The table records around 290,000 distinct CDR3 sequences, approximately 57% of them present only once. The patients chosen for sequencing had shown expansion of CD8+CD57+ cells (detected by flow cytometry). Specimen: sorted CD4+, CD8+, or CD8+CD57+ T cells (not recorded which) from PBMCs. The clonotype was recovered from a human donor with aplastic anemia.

The CDR3 DNA sequence: TGTGCCAGCAGCCCCACGGACAGGGGAAAGAACGAGCAGTACTTC. This gives the protein CASSPTDRGKNEQYF. The gene calls are TRBV7-9 and TRBJ2-7; 9 bases are a match to TRBD1. The CDR3 sequence is 15 residues long. V dropped 5 bases and J dropped 5; count of bases not matched to a gene: 10. The germline CDR1 and CDR2 sequences are SEHNR and FQNEAQ (reference sequence).